This TCR beta chain was captured in a study of CD8 T cells in Susac syndrome. RNA was extracted with the RNeasy kit, and a quantity of 0.5 to 1 ug was reverse transcribed using random hexamers. TCRdb ran MiXCR on the immunoSEQ multiplex PCR reads and lists one entry per CDR3 protein. The sample shows about 290,000 distinct CDR3 sequences, 89% of them seen only once. This CDR3 has 19 amino acids. Per the germline V gene, CDR1 is LGHNA and CDR2 is YNFKEQ. V was clipped by 2 bases and J by 0 bases, with 20 bases between them. Sequencing was done on a sample of CD8+ T cells from PBMCs. The chain recombines TRBV4-2 with TRBJ1-3; TRBD1 is a possible D gene (6 bases). The TCR was taken from a human donor with multiple sclerosis. CDR3 DNA sequence: TGTGCCAGCAGCCAAACCGCCCGGGGGCCGGAGATCTCTGGAAACACCATATATTTT. It codes for CASSQTARGPEISGNTIYF.